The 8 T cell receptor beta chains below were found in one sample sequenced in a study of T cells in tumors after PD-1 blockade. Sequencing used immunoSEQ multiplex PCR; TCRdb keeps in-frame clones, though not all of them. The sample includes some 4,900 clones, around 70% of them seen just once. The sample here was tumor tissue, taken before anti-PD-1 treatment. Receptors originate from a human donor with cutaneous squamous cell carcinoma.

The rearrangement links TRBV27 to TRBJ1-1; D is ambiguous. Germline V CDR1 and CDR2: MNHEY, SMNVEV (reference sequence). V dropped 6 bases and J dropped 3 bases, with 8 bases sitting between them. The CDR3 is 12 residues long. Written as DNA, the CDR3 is TGTGCCAGCAGACAAGGCTACACTGAAGCTTTCTTT. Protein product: CASRQGYTEAFF.

The CDR3 DNA reads as TGCAGCGTTGACCGGCAGGGACAGAATGAGCAGTTCTTC. This sequence encodes CSVDRQGQNEQFF. The J gene is TRBJ2-1, the V gene TRBV29-1; 7 bases fit TRBD1. The CDR3 runs 13 residues. V lost 3 bases to trimming and J lost 7 bases; unmatched junction nucleotides: 6. Germline CDR1 SQVTM, CDR2 ANQGSEA.

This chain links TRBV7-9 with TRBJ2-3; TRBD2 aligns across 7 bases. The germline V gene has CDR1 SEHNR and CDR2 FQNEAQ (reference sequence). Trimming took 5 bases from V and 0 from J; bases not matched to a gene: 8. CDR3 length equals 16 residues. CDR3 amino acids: CASSPLLAASTDTQYF. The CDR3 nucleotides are TGTGCCAGCAGCCCGCTGCTAGCGGCTAGCACAGATACGCAGTATTTT.

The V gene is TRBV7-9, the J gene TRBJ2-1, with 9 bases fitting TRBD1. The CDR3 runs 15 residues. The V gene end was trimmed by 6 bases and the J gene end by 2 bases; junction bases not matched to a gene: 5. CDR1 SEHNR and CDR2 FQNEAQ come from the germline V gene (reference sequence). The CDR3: CASRTQGATYNEQFF. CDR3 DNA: TGTGCCAGCAGAACACAGGGGGCGACCTACAATGAGCAGTTCTTC.

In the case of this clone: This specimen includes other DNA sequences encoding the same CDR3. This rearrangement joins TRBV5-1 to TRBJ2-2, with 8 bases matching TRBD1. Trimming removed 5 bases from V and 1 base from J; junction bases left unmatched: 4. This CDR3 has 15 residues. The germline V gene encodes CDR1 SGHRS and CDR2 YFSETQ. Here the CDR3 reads CASSTGTGNTGELFF. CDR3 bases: TGCGCCAGCAGTACCGGGACAGGGAACACCGGGGAGCTGTTTTTT.

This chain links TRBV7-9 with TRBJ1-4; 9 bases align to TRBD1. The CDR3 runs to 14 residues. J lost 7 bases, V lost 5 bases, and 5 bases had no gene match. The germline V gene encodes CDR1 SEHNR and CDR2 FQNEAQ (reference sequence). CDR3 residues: CASSPDRGTEKLFF. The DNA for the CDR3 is TGTGCCAGCAGCCCGGACAGGGGAACTGAAAAACTGTTTTTT. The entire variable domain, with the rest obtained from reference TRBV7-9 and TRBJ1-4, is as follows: DTGVSQNPRHKITKRGQNVTFRCDPISEHNRLYWYRQTLGQGPEFLTYFQNEAQLEKSRLLSDRFSAERPKGSFSTLEIQRTEQGDSAMYLCASSPDRGTEKLFFGSGTQLSVL.

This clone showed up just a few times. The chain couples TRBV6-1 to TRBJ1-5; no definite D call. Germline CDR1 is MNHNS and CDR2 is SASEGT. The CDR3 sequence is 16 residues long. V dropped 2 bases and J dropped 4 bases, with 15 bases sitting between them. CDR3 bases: TGTGCCAGCAGTGAATACGGAGAAAGCGGAAATCAGCCCCAGCATTTT. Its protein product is CASSEYGESGNQPQHF.

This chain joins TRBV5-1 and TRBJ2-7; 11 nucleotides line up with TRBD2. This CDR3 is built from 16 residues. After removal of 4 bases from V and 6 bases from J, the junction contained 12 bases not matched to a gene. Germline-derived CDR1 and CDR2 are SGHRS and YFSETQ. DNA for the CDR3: TGCGCCAGCAGCGTCACTAGCGGGGGACCCGTGGCCGAGCAGTACTTC. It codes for CASSVTSGGPVAEQYF.